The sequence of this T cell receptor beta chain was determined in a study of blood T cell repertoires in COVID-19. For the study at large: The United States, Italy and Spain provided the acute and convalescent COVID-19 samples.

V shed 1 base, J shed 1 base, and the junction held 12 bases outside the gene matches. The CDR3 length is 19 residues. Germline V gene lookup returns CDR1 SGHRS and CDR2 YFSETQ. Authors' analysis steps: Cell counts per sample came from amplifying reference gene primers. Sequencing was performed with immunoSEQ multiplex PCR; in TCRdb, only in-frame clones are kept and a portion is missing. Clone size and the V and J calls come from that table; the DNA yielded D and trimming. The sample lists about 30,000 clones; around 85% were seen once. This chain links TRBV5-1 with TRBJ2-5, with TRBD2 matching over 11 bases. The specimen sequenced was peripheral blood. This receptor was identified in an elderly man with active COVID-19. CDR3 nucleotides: TGCGCCAGCAGCTTGTCAACCCGGGCCCTAGCGGGGGGCCAAGAGACCCAGTACTTC. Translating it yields CASSLSTRALAGGQETQYF.